The sequence of this T cell receptor beta chain was determined in a study of T-cell reconstitution after alpha-beta-depleted transplantation in children. This clonotype was detected a few times. V lost 0 bases, J lost 8 bases, and 7 bases stayed unmatched. Germline V gene sequence: CDR1 SGDLS, CDR2 YYNGEE. This CDR3 comprises 17 residues. This sample's TCRbeta library carried unique molecular identifier barcodes. MiXCR, run by TCRdb on the PCR reads, gives a single entry per CDR3 protein. The sample lists 780,000 or so distinct CDR3 sequences; less than 20% were seen once. The receptor was derived from a male patient between 5 and 17 years old who had a stem cell transplant for acute lymphoblastic leukemia, so the T cells may come from the graft donor. This chain joins TRBV9 and TRBJ2-1; 14 bases fit TRBD2. The material was PBMCs, mostly from graft donor cells, obtained 360 days after TCRalphabeta/CD19-depleted stem cell transplant. In nucleotides, the CDR3 is TGTGCCAGCAGCGTAGTGGGACTAGCGGGAGTTGTGGATGAGCAGTTCTTC. Translated, it gives CASSVVGLAGVVDEQFF.